Sequencing of this TCR beta chain was carried out in a study of blood T cell repertoires in COVID-19. Produced via immunoSEQ multiplex PCR; TCRdb's table is partial and in-frame only. Seen here are roughly 360,000 clones, around 87% observed once, and the top ten hold 1.3%. Looked up from germline, CDR1 is MNHNS and CDR2 is SASEGT. V was shortened by 2 bases and J by 6 bases, with 17 bases between the two germline ends. This CDR3 is 15 amino acids long. The rearrangement links TRBV6-1 to TRBJ2-7; D is possibly TRBD2 (5 bases). The receptor was isolated from a man between 25 and 39 years old who had recovered from COVID-19. Sequencing was carried out using PBMCs or T cells enriched from blood (not recorded which). The CDR3 spells CASSEMPDSMGEQYF. The CDR3 region has the DNA TGTGCCAGCAGTGAAATGCCGGACTCGATGGGCGAGCAGTACTTC.